Sequencing of this T cell receptor (beta chain) was carried out in a study of vaccination and CD4 T cells after COVID-19. For the study at large: Comprising six males and four females, the convalescent participants counted two Hispanic individuals among them. Every culture used as a control got a CEFX pool, an HIV-1 Nef pool, or no peptide.

Documented time point: late sampling 161 to 241 days after vaccination in three convalescent patients. Regarding treatment: roughly 10-day PBMC culture with coronavirus spike peptide pools or control peptides (ViraFEST assay). The culture of a few million PBMCs per well included approximately 10 IU/ml IL-2 and around 10 ug/ml peptide pools. An Oncomine TCR Beta short-read assay was used to sequence the DNA from cultured CD4+ T cells. TCRdb analysed the PCR reads with MiXCR anew, one entry per CDR3 protein. The sample has 20,000 to 25,000 distinct CDR3 sequences, roughly 38% seen once. In germline, CDR1 is LNHDA, CDR2 SQIVND (reference sequence). This CDR3 comprises 15 residues. V was trimmed by 2 bases and J by 0 bases, leaving 8 bases between them. This clonotype was detected only once. Its antigen is unidentified.

The receptor's source is a human donor who had recovered from COVID-19. This specimen was CD4+ T cells from blood, cultured in vitro, taken about 7 months after SARS-CoV-2 vaccination. This chain connects TRBV19 to TRBJ1-3; D is uncertain. The CDR3 loop reads CASSISVSSGNTIYF. DNA of the CDR3: TGTGCCAGTAGTATATCCGTCAGCTCTGGAAACACCATATATTTT.